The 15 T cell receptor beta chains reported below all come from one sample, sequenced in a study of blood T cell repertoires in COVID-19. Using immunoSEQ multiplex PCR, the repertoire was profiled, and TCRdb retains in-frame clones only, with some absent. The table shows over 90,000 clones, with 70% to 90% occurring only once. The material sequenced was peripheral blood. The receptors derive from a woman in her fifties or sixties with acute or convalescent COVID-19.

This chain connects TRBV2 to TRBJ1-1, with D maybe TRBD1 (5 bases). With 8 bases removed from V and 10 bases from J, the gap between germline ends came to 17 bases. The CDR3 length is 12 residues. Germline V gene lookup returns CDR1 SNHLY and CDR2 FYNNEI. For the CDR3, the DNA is TGTGCCAGCCAATTAGGTGGGGGGTCAGCTTTCTTT. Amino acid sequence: CASQLGGGSAFF. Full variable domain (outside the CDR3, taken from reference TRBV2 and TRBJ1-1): EPEVTQTPSHQVTQMGQEVILRCVPISNHLYFYWYRQILGQKVEFLVSFYNNEISEKSEIFDDQFSVERPDGSNFTLKIRSTKLEDSAMYFCASQLGGGSAFFGQGTRLTVV.

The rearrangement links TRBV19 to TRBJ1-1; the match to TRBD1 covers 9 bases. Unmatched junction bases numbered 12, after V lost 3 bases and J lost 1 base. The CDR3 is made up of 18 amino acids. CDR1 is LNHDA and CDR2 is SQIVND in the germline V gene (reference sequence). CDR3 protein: CASSILVRQGGSNTEAFF. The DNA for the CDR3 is TGTGCCAGTAGTATTTTGGTCCGACAGGGGGGTTCGAACACTGAAGCTTTCTTT. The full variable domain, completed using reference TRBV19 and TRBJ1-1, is DGGITQSPKYLFRKEGQNVTLSCEQNLNHDAMYWYRQDPGQGLRLIYYSQIVNDFQKGDIAEGYSVSREKKESFPLTVTSAQKNPTAFYLCASSILVRQGGSNTEAFFGQGTRLTVV.

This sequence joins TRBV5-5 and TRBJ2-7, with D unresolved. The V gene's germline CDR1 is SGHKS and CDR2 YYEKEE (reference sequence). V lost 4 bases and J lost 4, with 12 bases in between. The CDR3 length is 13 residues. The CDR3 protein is CASSPRPNYEQYF. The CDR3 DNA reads TGTGCCAGCAGCCCGAGGCCGAATTACGAGCAGTACTTC.

The DNA of the CDR3 is TGTGCCAGTAGTATACTTCCGACCGGGACAGGCAAAAATGAGCAGTTCTTC. Translating it yields CASSILPTGTGKNEQFF. The chain links TRBV19 to TRBJ2-1; TRBD1 agrees at 8 bases. Trimming took 2 bases from V and 7 from J; bases not matched to a gene: 13. CDR1 and CDR2 (germline): LNHDA, SQIVND (reference sequence). The CDR3 has 17 amino acids.

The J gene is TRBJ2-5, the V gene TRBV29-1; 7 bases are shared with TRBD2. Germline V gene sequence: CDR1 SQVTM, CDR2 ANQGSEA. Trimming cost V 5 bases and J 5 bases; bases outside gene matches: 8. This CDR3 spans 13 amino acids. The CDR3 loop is CSVTAGVYETQYF. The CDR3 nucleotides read TGCAGCGTTACTGCGGGAGTATATGAGACCCAGTACTTC. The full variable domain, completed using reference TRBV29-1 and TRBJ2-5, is SAVISQKPSRDICQRGTSLTIQCQVDSQVTMMFWYRQQPGQSLTLIATANQGSEATYESGFVIDKFPISRPNLTFSTLTVSNMSPEDSSIYLCSVTAGVYETQYFGPGTRLLVL.

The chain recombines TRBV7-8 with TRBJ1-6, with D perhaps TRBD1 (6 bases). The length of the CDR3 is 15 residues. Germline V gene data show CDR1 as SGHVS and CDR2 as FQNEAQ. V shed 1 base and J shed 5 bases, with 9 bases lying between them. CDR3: CASSLGAGDNSPLHF. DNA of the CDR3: TGTGCCAGCAGCTTAGGGGCAGGGGATAATTCACCCCTCCACTTT.

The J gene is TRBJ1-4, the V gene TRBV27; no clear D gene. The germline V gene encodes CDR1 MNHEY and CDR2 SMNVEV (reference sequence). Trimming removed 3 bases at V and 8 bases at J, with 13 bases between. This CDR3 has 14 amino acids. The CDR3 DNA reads TGTGCCAGCAGTTTCAGGTCGGGGAGGGAAAAACTGTTTTTT. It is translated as CASSFRSGREKLFF.

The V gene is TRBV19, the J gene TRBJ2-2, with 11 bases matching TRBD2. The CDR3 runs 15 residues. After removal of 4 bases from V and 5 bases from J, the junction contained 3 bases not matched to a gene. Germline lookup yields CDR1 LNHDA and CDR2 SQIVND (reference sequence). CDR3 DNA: TGTGCCAGTAGTAAGGTAGCGGGAGGGACCGGGGAGCTGTTTTTT. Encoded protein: CASSKVAGGTGELFF.

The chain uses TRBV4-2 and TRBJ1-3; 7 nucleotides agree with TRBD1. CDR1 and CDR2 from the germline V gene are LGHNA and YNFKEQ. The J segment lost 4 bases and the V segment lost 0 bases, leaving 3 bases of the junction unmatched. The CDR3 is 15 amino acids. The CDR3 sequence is CASSQDGTAGNTIYF. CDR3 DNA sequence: TGTGCCAGCAGCCAAGATGGGACAGCAGGAAACACCATATATTTT.

Here the CDR3 DNA reads TGTGCCAGCAGCCAAGCGACAGTTAGCAATCAGCCCCAGCATTTT. It specifies CASSQATVSNQPQHF. This chain links TRBV3-1 (or the pseudogene TRBV3-2) with TRBJ1-5, with D tentatively TRBD1 (5 bases). Looked up from germline, CDR1 is LGHDT and CDR2 is YNNKEL (reference sequence). This CDR3 contains 15 residues. Deletions cut 1 base from V and 0 bases from J, with 7 bases between.

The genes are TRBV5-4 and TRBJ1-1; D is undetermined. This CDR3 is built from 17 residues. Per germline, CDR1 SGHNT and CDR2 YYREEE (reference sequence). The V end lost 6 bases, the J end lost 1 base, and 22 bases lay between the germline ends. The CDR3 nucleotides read TGTGCCAGCAACCCGGGAGGTCCTACGGCTAAGAACACTGAAGCTTTCTTT. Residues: CASNPGGPTAKNTEAFF. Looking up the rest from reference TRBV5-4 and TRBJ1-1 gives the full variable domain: ETGVTQSPTHLIKTRGQQVTLRCSSQSGHNTVSWYQQALGQGPQFIFQYYREEENGRGNFPPRFSGLQFPNYSSELNVNALELDDSALYLCASNPGGPTAKNTEAFFGQGTRLTVV.

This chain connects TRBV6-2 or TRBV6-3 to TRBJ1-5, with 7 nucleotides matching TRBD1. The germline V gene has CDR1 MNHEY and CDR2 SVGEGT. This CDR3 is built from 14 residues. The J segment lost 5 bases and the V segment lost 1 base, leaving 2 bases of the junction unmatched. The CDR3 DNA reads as TGTGCCAGCAGTTACTACAGGGGCGATCAGCCCCAGCATTTT. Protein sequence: CASSYYRGDQPQHF.

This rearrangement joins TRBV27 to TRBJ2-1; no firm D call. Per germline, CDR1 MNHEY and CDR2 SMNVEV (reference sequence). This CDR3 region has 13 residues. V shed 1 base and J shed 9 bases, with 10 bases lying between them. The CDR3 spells CASSLLIVGEQFF. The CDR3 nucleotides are TGTGCCAGCAGTTTATTAATCGTCGGTGAGCAGTTCTTC.

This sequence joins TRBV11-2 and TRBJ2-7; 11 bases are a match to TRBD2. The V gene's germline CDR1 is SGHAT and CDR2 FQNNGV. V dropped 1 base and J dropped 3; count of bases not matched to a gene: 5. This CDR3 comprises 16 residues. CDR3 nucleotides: TGTGCCAGCAGCTTAGTAGGGACTAGCGGCTACTACGAGCAGTACTTC. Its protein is CASSLVGTSGYYEQYF.

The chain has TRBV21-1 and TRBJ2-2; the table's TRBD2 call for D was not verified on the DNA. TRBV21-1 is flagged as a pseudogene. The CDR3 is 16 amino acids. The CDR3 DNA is TGTGCCATCCGGCAGACGACTAGCGGGAGGGGCGGGGAGCTGTTTTTT. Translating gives CAIRQTTSGRGGELFF.